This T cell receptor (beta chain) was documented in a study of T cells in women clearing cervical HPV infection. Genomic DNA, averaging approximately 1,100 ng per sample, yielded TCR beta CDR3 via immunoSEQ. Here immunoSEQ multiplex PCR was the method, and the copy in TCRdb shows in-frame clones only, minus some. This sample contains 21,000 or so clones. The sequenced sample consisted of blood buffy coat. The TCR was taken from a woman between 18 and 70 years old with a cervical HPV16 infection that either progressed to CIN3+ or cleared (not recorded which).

The sequenced CDR3 bases are TGTGCCAGCAGCTTAAATCGCGGGAGGACCTACGAG. Its translation: CASSLNRGRTYE. The CDR3 in its entirety is CASSLNRGRTYEQYF. This chain connects TRBV7-2 to TRBJ2-7; 8 bases align to TRBD2. The read ends 3 residues shy of where the CDR3 ends; the end is completed using the germline J gene. V shed 2 bases, J shed 2 bases, and the junction held 5 bases outside the gene matches. The germline gives CDR1 SGHTA, CDR2 FQGNSA. The CDR3 runs 15 residues.